The 30 T cell receptor beta chains below all came from one sample that was sequenced in a study of T-cell memory formation after mild COVID-19. TCRdb re-analysed the 5' RACE reads in MiXCR, keeping a single row per CDR3 protein. The sample records about 540,000 distinct CDR3 sequences, approximately 20% being singletons. Sequencing used PBMCs or a T cell subset sorted from them (not recorded which). Every receptor here comes from an adult woman who had mild COVID-19 (a few samples of this study predate the infection). Cell type and time point are not known.

This clonotype came up a few times. The genes are TRBV7-2 and TRBJ2-7; TRBD2 aligns across 7 bases. V lost 7 bases, J lost 6 bases, and 15 bases stayed unmatched. The length of the CDR3 is 15 residues. The germline CDR1 and CDR2 sequences are SGHTA and FQGNSA. CDR3 sequence (DNA): TGTGCCAGCACTCGGTATGGCGGGAGCTTCGGCGAGCAGTACTTC. Translation: CASTRYGGSFGEQYF.

J is TRBJ1-5 and V is TRBV7-8; D unresolved. The CDR3 totals 13 residues. The germline CDR1 and CDR2 sequences are SGHVS and FQNEAQ. V was trimmed by 2 bases and J by 3 bases, leaving 5 bases between them. CDR3 sequence (DNA): TGTGCCAGCAGCTTACATAACAATCAGCCCCAGCATTTT. It encodes CASSLHNNQPQHF.

The chain recombines TRBV6-1 with TRBJ1-2; 10 nucleotides agree with TRBD1. Per the germline V gene, CDR1 is MNHNS and CDR2 is SASEGT. The trim removed 2 bases at V and 4 bases at J, leaving 4 bases unmatched. CDR3 length: 15 amino acids. The CDR3, as DNA: TGTGCCAGCAGTGAATGGGACAGGGGTCGCTATGGCTACACCTTC. Residues: CASSEWDRGRYGYTF.

The chain uses TRBV6-2 or TRBV6-3 and TRBJ2-1; possibly TRBD2 for D (6 bases). Germline V gene lookup returns CDR1 MNHEY and CDR2 SVGEGT. V was trimmed by 1 base and J by 1 base, leaving 11 bases between them. CDR3 length: 16 amino acids. CDR3 DNA: TGTGCCAGCAGTTACTACGGGAGCGGGTCCTACAATGAGCAGTTCTTC. Its protein product is CASSYYGSGSYNEQFF.

The chain recombines TRBV4-2 with TRBJ2-4; the D call may be TRBD1 or TRBD2 (5 bases each). CDR3 length: 15 amino acids. V was cut by 0 bases and J by 2 bases, with 8 bases left in between. The germline V gene encodes CDR1 LGHNA and CDR2 YNFKEQ. CDR3: CASSQEWGSKNIQYF. For the CDR3, the DNA is TGTGCCAGCAGCCAAGAGTGGGGGTCCAAAAACATTCAGTACTTC.

The genes are TRBV10-3 and TRBJ1-1; D may be TRBD1 (5 bases). Deletions cut 9 bases from V and 2 bases from J, with 10 bases between. The CDR3 runs to 12 residues. Germline V gene sequence: CDR1 ENHRY, CDR2 SYGVKD. The CDR3 loop is CAMAGLNTEAFF. CDR3 coding DNA: TGTGCCATGGCAGGGTTAAACACTGAAGCTTTCTTT.

This clonotype was seen at least ten times. This chain connects TRBV19 to TRBJ2-1; weak D call: TRBD2 (6 bases). Germline loops: CDR1 LNHDA, CDR2 SQIVND (reference sequence). CDR3 length: 13 amino acids. V shed 4 bases and J shed 6 bases, with 10 bases lying between them. The DNA of the CDR3 is TGTGCCAGTAGTACCCTGCGGGGCAATGAGCAGTTCTTC. It yields the protein CASSTLRGNEQFF. The complete variable domain, with remaining parts taken from reference TRBV19 and TRBJ2-1, reads DGGITQSPKYLFRKEGQNVTLSCEQNLNHDAMYWYRQDPGQGLRLIYYSQIVNDFQKGDIAEGYSVSREKKESFPLTVTSAQKNPTAFYLCASSTLRGNEQFFGPGTRLTVL.

The gene calls are TRBV29-1 and TRBJ2-7, with 8 bases matching TRBD1. J was trimmed by 2 bases and V by 0 bases; bases with no gene match: 6. CDR1 is SQVTM and CDR2 is ANQGSEA in the germline V gene. This CDR3 has 15 amino acids. The CDR3 DNA sequence: TGCAGCGTTGAAGATCGGGGCAGGGGGCCCTACGAGCAGTACTTC. It specifies CSVEDRGRGPYEQYF.

Many counts were recorded for this clonotype. The V call is TRBV15, the J call TRBJ1-2; D ambiguous. This CDR3 contains 14 residues. V lost 0 bases to trimming and J lost 5 bases, with 10 bases between them. CDR1 is LNHNV and CDR2 is YYDKDF in the germline V gene (reference sequence). The DNA of the CDR3 is TGTGCCACCAGCAGAGATATGGTTGGATATGGCTACACCTTC. It is translated as CATSRDMVGYGYTF. The variable domain in full, completed from reference TRBV15 and TRBJ1-2, reads DAMVIQNPRYQVTQFGKPVTLSCSQTLNHNVMYWYQQKSSQAPKLLFHYYDKDFNNEADTPDNFQSRRPNTSFCFLDIRSPGLGDTAMYLCATSRDMVGYGYTFGSGTRLTVV.

This clonotype was detected a few times. The chain employs TRBV5-6 and TRBJ2-7, with a tentative D call TRBD1 (5 bases). CDR1 is SGHDT and CDR2 is YYEEEE in the germline V gene. This CDR3 region has 16 residues. The ends were cut back, 1 base at V and 3 bases at J, with 17 bases in the middle. CDR3 in DNA: TGTGCCAGCAGCTTGTTATTCGAGACAGACATCTACGAGCAGTACTTC. It codes for CASSLLFETDIYEQYF.

This clonotype appeared a few times. This chain uses TRBV7-9 with TRBJ2-3; D possibly uses TRBD1 or TRBD2 (6 bases each). V lost 4 bases, J lost 4 bases, and 12 bases lay in between. The CDR3 runs 14 residues. CDR1 is SEHNR, CDR2 FQNEAQ, per germline (reference sequence). CDR3 nucleotides: TGTGCCAGCAGCTCCGAGGGGGGTCCAGATACGCAGTATTTT. Protein sequence: CASSSEGGPDTQYF.

This clonotype has only a few counts. The V and J genes are TRBV18 and TRBJ2-2; D is uncertain. CDR3 size: 13 residues. Per germline, CDR1 KGHSH and CDR2 LQKENI. The germline V and J ends were trimmed by 5 bases and 1 base, with 5 bases remaining between them. The CDR3 sequence is CASSAENTGELFF. In DNA form, the CDR3 reads TGTGCCAGCTCAGCAGAGAACACCGGGGAGCTGTTTTTT.

This clonotype was found many times. V gene TRBV15 combines with J gene TRBJ2-7; maybe TRBD2 (6 bases). V was cut by 2 bases and J by 2 bases, with 13 bases left in between. CDR3 length: 15 residues. Germline lookup yields CDR1 LNHNV and CDR2 YYDKDF (reference sequence). The CDR3 sequence: CATSRSRGRAYEQYF. For the CDR3, the DNA is TGTGCCACCAGCAGATCCCGGGGGAGAGCCTACGAGCAGTACTTC. Looking up the rest from reference TRBV15 and TRBJ2-7 gives the full variable domain: DAMVIQNPRYQVTQFGKPVTLSCSQTLNHNVMYWYQQKSSQAPKLLFHYYDKDFNNEADTPDNFQSRRPNTSFCFLDIRSPGLGDTAMYLCATSRSRGRAYEQYFGPGTRLTVT.

This clonotype was seen only a few times. The rearrangement links TRBV4-3 to TRBJ2-3; D is unclear. Germline V CDR1 and CDR2: LGHNA, YSLEER. The CDR3 spans 14 residues. V gave up 4 bases and J gave up 2 bases, with 10 bases separating them. For the CDR3, the DNA is TGCGCCAGCAGCCCCTTTCGCCACACAGATACGCAGTATTTT. This encodes CASSPFRHTDTQYF.

There are a few counts of this clonotype. The gene calls are TRBV5-1 and TRBJ2-1; D perhaps matches TRBD2 (6 bases). There are 15 residues in the CDR3. Trimming left V 5 bases short and J 0 bases short, with 12 bases between. Germline-derived CDR1 and CDR2 are SGHRS and YFSETQ. The CDR3 DNA reads TGCGCCAGCAGAGCGGGTAGCGGCTCCTACAATGAGCAGTTCTTC. This sequence encodes CASRAGSGSYNEQFF.

The chain joins TRBV11-2 to TRBJ1-1; no definite D call. Germline assignment: CDR1 SGHAT and CDR2 FQNNGV. Trimming stripped 4 bases from V and 3 bases from J, with 9 bases between. This CDR3 comprises 13 residues. The CDR3 sequence: CASSSPKDTEAFF. In DNA, the CDR3 is TGTGCCAGCAGCTCCCCAAAAGACACTGAAGCTTTCTTT.

CDR3 DNA sequence: TGCAGCGTGGACCGAAAGACAGGGGTTAGGCAAGAGACCCAGTACTTC. Its translation: CSVDRKTGVRQETQYF. The chain carries TRBV29-1 and TRBJ2-5; 8 bases are shared with TRBD1. This CDR3 has 16 amino acids. With 6 bases clipped from V and 2 bases from J, the junction kept 14 bases outside the gene matches. Germline CDR1 SQVTM, CDR2 ANQGSEA.

There are a few counts of this clonotype. The chain is built from TRBV6-1 and TRBJ2-3, with D uncertain. The CDR3 sequence is 15 residues long. The V gene lost 2 bases and the J gene lost 2 bases, with 11 bases spanning the gap. The germline V gene has CDR1 MNHNS and CDR2 SASEGT. In DNA, the CDR3 is TGTGCCAGCAGTGAACCCCTATACTTCACAGATACGCAGTATTTT. Protein: CASSEPLYFTDTQYF.

V is TRBV7-6 and J is TRBJ2-5; 11 nucleotides agree with TRBD1. CDR3 length equals 17 residues. V shed 1 base and J 4 bases; nucleotides not matched to a gene: 8. Germline CDR1 SGHVS, CDR2 FNYEAQ. Here the CDR3 DNA reads TGTGCCAGCAGCTTAGGGGGGACCGGGACAGGGGGAGAGACCCAGTACTTC. It is translated as CASSLGGTGTGGETQYF.

This clonotype came up once. This chain links TRBV27 with TRBJ1-1, with a weak D call TRBD1 (5 bases). Germline V gives CDR1 MNHEY, CDR2 SMNVEV (reference sequence). The germline V and J ends were trimmed by 2 bases and 2 bases, with 15 bases remaining between them. The CDR3 has 16 residues. CDR3 nucleotide sequence: TGTGCCAGCAGTTTAGTTCCTGGGGGGGTTAACACTGAAGCTTTCTTT. Protein sequence: CASSLVPGGVNTEAFF.

This clonotype came up a few times. V is TRBV6-2 or TRBV6-3 and J is TRBJ2-3; tentative D call: TRBD2 (5 bases). V lost 5 bases, J lost 7 bases, and 16 bases lay in between. The V gene's germline CDR1 is MNHEY and CDR2 SVGEGT. The CDR3 contains 14 residues. The chain's CDR3 is CASSASLLVHTQYF. The DNA for the CDR3 is TGTGCCAGCAGTGCTTCTTTACTAGTGCATACGCAGTATTTT.

The rearrangement joins TRBV7-6 to TRBJ1-3, with D tentatively TRBD1 (5 bases). V lost 4 bases and J lost 0, with 16 bases in between. Germline V gives CDR1 SGHVS, CDR2 FNYEAQ. The CDR3 runs 17 residues. The CDR3 coding sequence is TGTGCCAGCAGCTCTGGGGCGGCGACTCGCTCTGGAAACACCATATATTTT. Protein product: CASSSGAATRSGNTIYF.

This clonotype was counted only a few times. The J gene is TRBJ2-1, the V gene TRBV11-1, with 10 positions matching TRBD2. The junction had 11 bases not matched to a gene; V was cut back by 5 bases and J by 7 bases. Germline-derived CDR1 and CDR2 are SGHAT and FQDESV (reference sequence). The CDR3 sequence is 16 residues long. The CDR3 region has the DNA TGTGCCAGCAGCCCTCTAGCGGGGGCGGTTTGGAATGAGCAGTTCTTC. Its translation is CASSPLAGAVWNEQFF.

The rearrangement links TRBV18 to TRBJ1-1; D perhaps matches TRBD1 (6 bases). V lost 1 base, J lost 6 bases, and 6 bases lay in between. Germline values: CDR1 KGHSH, CDR2 LQKENI. The CDR3 runs 12 residues. Written as DNA, the CDR3 is TGTGCCAGCTCACCACGGGGGCCTGAAGCTTTCTTT. Amino acid sequence: CASSPRGPEAFF. Combining the CDR3 with reference TRBV18 and TRBJ1-1 gives the whole variable domain NAGVMQNPRHLVRRRGQEARLRCSPMKGHSHVYWYRQLPEEGLKFMVYLQKENIIDESGMPKERFSAEFPKEGPSILRIQQVVRGDSAAYFCASSPRGPEAFFGQGTRLTVV.

The chain has TRBV6-6 and TRBJ2-3; D may be TRBD2 (6 bases). The V end lost 8 bases, the J end lost 5 bases, and 17 bases lay between the germline ends. The CDR3 length is 14 residues. The germline V gene has CDR1 MNHNY and CDR2 SVGAGI (reference sequence). The CDR3 sequence: CASGGRSGVDTQYF. The CDR3 nucleotides are TGTGCCAGCGGGGGTAGATCGGGGGTAGATACGCAGTATTTT.

This clonotype was counted between two and nine times. The V and J genes are TRBV4-1 and TRBJ1-6; TRBD1 is a possible D gene (5 bases). This CDR3 contains 16 residues. Trimming stripped 4 bases from V and 15 bases from J, with 25 bases between. The V gene's germline CDR1 is MGHRA and CDR2 YSYEKL. CDR3 coding DNA: TGCGCCAGCAGCCCCCTCTCCCGGGACCGAACACCATTCCTCCACTTT. Translated: CASSPLSRDRTPFLHF.

This clonotype was detected only a few times. This sequence joins TRBV5-5 and TRBJ1-1; D is ambiguous. The length of the CDR3 is 14 residues. Germline values: CDR1 SGHKS, CDR2 YYEKEE (reference sequence). V was trimmed by 1 base and J by 3 bases, leaving 10 bases between them. This CDR3 reads CASSLLKRDTEAFF. The CDR3 region has the DNA TGTGCCAGCAGCTTGCTCAAGAGGGACACTGAAGCTTTCTTT.

This chain joins TRBV19 and TRBJ2-1; D is tentatively TRBD1 or TRBD2 (5 bases each). The V end was cut by 3 bases, the J end by 9 bases, with 27 bases between. CDR1 is LNHDA and CDR2 is SQIVND in the germline V gene (reference sequence). CDR3 length: 18 amino acids. This CDR3 reads CASSIIGARVGGGGEQFF. The CDR3 DNA follows: TGTGCCAGTAGTATCATCGGGGCCCGGGTCGGCGGTGGCGGTGAGCAGTTCTTC. Using reference TRBV19 and TRBJ2-1 for the parts outside the CDR3, the full variable domain is DGGITQSPKYLFRKEGQNVTLSCEQNLNHDAMYWYRQDPGQGLRLIYYSQIVNDFQKGDIAEGYSVSREKKESFPLTVTSAQKNPTAFYLCASSIIGARVGGGGEQFFGPGTRLTVL.

V usage is TRBV27 and J usage is TRBJ2-2; 9 bases align to TRBD1. J was trimmed by 5 bases and V by 9 bases; bases with no gene match: 16. Germline loops: CDR1 MNHEY, CDR2 SMNVEV (reference sequence). The CDR3 length is 17 residues. The CDR3 reads CARGGTGTGPVTGELFF. Written as DNA, the CDR3 is TGTGCCAGGGGGGGAACCGGGACAGGGCCTGTTACCGGGGAGCTGTTTTTT.

V gene TRBV19 combines with J gene TRBJ1-2, with TRBD1 matching 7 bases. CDR1 and CDR2 (germline): LNHDA, SQIVND (reference sequence). The ends lost 3 bases at V and 7 bases at J; junction bases unmatched: 5. This CDR3 comprises 13 residues. The CDR3 bases are TGTGCCAGTAGTATTCGGGACAGTCCTGGCTACACCTTC. It is translated as CASSIRDSPGYTF.